This TCR beta chain was identified during a study of blood T cell repertoires in COVID-19. The authors' processing: Reference gene primer amplification gave nucleated cell count estimates. TCRdb's copy holds only in-frame clones and misses some; the assay was immunoSEQ multiplex PCR. V and J calls and clone size follow that table, whereas D and trimming were derived from the DNA. The table includes 200,000 or so clones, 84% detected once. The ends were cut back, 10 bases at V and 0 bases at J, with 12 bases in the middle. This CDR3 is built from 13 residues. The germline V gene encodes CDR1 SGHTA and CDR2 FQGNSA. This clone has only a few counts.

V gene TRBV7-2 combines with J gene TRBJ2-5; a possible D gene is TRBD2 (5 bases). The sequence came from an older woman with acute or convalescent COVID-19. Sequencing was carried out using peripheral blood. The CDR3 bases are TGTGCCACCGCGGGCGGGCACCAAGAGACCCAGTACTTC. It encodes CATAGGHQETQYF. Full variable domain (rest looked up from reference TRBV7-2 and TRBJ2-5): GAGVSQSPSNKVTEKGKDVELRCDPISGHTALYWYRQSLGQGLEFLIYFQGNSAPDKSGLPSDRFSAERTGGSVSTLTIQRTQQEDSAVYLCATAGGHQETQYFGPGTRLLVL.